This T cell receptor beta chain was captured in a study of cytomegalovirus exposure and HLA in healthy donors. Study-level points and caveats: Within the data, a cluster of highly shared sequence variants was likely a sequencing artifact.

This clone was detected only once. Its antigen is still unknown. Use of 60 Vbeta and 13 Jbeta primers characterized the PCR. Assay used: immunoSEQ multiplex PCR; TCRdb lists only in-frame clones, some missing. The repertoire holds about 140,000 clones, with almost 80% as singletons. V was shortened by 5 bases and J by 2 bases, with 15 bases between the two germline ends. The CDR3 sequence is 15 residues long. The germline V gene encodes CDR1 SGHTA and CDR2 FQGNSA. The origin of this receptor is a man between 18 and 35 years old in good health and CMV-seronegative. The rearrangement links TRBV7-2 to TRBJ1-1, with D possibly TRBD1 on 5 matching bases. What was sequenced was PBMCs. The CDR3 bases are TGTGCCAGCAGCCCCTCGTCAGGGATAAACACTGAAGCTTTCTTT. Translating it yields CASSPSSGINTEAFF. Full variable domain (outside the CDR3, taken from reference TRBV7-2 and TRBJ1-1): GAGVSQSPSNKVTEKGKDVELRCDPISGHTALYWYRQSLGQGLEFLIYFQGNSAPDKSGLPSDRFSAERTGGSVSTLTIQRTQQEDSAVYLCASSPSSGINTEAFFGQGTRLTVV.